The rows below give T cell receptor beta chains drawn from one sample of a study of T cell responses to AZD1222 COVID-19 vaccine. Profiling relied on immunoSEQ multiplex PCR, and the TCRdb table lists in-frame clones only, not all of them. The table has tens of thousands of clones, 83% seen once. The source was peripheral blood, collected 28 days after the second AZD1222 dose. All receptors derive from an adult who received the AZD1222 COVID-19 vaccine. The CDR3 runs from the conserved cysteine through the conserved F or W. Fields, in order: V gene, clone size, D gene, J gene, CDR3 DNA, CDR3 protein. The D gene is left open where the match is weak. Size is stated for part of the rows, as once, few or many counts, or as a class when the clone is expanded.

v_gene: TRBV19; abundance: -; d_gene: -; j_gene: TRBJ2-1; CDR3nt: TGTGCCAGTATTTCCCGGACTGGCTCGGGGTCCAATGAGCAGTTCTTC; CDR3aa: CASISRTGSGSNEQFF
v_gene: TRBV19; abundance: -; d_gene: TRBD1; j_gene: TRBJ1-6; CDR3nt: TGTGCCAGTAGTATAGCGGGACAGTCGAATTCACCCCTCCACTTT; CDR3aa: CASSIAGQSNSPLHF
v_gene: TRBV28; abundance: -; d_gene: -; j_gene: TRBJ2-2; CDR3nt: TGTGCCAGTCTAGCGTCGAACACCGGGGAGCTGTTTTTT; CDR3aa: CASLASNTGELFF
v_gene: TRBV28; abundance: -; d_gene: -; j_gene: TRBJ2-1; CDR3nt: TGTGCCAGCAGTTTAAGAGCGCATAGCTCCTACAATGAGCAGTTCTTC; CDR3aa: CASSLRAHSSYNEQFF
v_gene: TRBV7-9; abundance: -; d_gene: -; j_gene: TRBJ1-1; CDR3nt: TGTGCCAGCAGCTTAACAGGGTGGACTGAAGCTTTCTTT; CDR3aa: CASSLTGWTEAFF
v_gene: TRBV28; abundance: once; d_gene: TRBD1; j_gene: TRBJ2-2; CDR3nt: TGTGCCAGCAGTTTTCGACGGACAGGGGGTCTAACCGGGGAGCTGTTTTTT; CDR3aa: CASSFRRTGGLTGELFF
v_gene: TRBV7-2; abundance: -; d_gene: -; j_gene: TRBJ1-2; CDR3nt: TGTGCCAGCAGCGAAATTACCGGGACACCAACGAGGGATGGCTACACCTTC; CDR3aa: CASSEITGTPTRDGYTF
v_gene: TRBV30; abundance: -; d_gene: -; j_gene: TRBJ2-7; CDR3nt: TGTGCCTGGAGGACCACCTACGAGCAGTACTTC; CDR3aa: CAWRTTYEQYF
v_gene: TRBV23-1; abundance: -; d_gene: TRBD1; j_gene: TRBJ2-5; CDR3nt: TGCGCCAATCATAGTAACAGGGGGCGCCTCGAGACCCAGTACTTC; CDR3aa: CANHSNRGRLETQYF
v_gene: TRBV30; abundance: -; d_gene: -; j_gene: TRBJ1-3; CDR3nt: TGTGCCTGGAGTGTACGATGGCAGGGTGGAAACACCATATATTTT; CDR3aa: CAWSVRWQGGNTIYF
v_gene: TRBV4-3; abundance: -; d_gene: TRBD2; j_gene: TRBJ2-1; CDR3nt: TGCGCCAGCAGCCAAGCTATTAGCGGGAATGAGCAGTTCTTC; CDR3aa: CASSQAISGNEQFF
v_gene: TRBV27; abundance: -; d_gene: -; j_gene: TRBJ1-5; CDR3nt: TGTGCCAGCAGTCCAATGGGGGCGGGCGGGCAGCCCCAGCATTTT; CDR3aa: CASSPMGAGGQPQHF
v_gene: TRBV19; abundance: -; d_gene: -; j_gene: TRBJ1-5; CDR3nt: TGTGCCAGCGCTGCGGACCGCAATCAGCCCCAGCATTTT; CDR3aa: CASAADRNQPQHF
v_gene: TRBV7-8; abundance: -; d_gene: -; j_gene: TRBJ1-2; CDR3nt: TGTGCCAGCAGCTGGTCAGGGAACTATGGCTACACCTTC; CDR3aa: CASSWSGNYGYTF
v_gene: TRBV5-8; abundance: -; d_gene: -; j_gene: TRBJ1-1; CDR3nt: TGTGCCAGCAGCTCAAGGGGCCGGTCCACTGAAGCTTTCTTT; CDR3aa: CASSSRGRSTEAFF
v_gene: TRBV2; abundance: -; d_gene: TRBD2; j_gene: TRBJ2-2; CDR3nt: TGTGCCAGCAGGAGACTAGCGGGACACGGGGAGCTGTTTTTT; CDR3aa: CASRRLAGHGELFF
v_gene: TRBV4-1; abundance: once; d_gene: TRBD1; j_gene: TRBJ1-1; CDR3nt: TGCGCCAGTCATCCGGGACAGCGTTCTAAAAACACTGAAGCTTTCTTT; CDR3aa: CASHPGQRSKNTEAFF
v_gene: TRBV5-5; abundance: -; d_gene: -; j_gene: TRBJ1-1; CDR3nt: TGTGCCAGCAGCTTAGCAGATAACACTGAAGCTTTCTTT; CDR3aa: CASSLADNTEAFF
v_gene: TRBV4-3; abundance: once; d_gene: -; j_gene: TRBJ2-4; CDR3nt: TGCGCCAGCAGCCAAGATCGGCTAGCCCTAGGGATTCAGTACTTC; CDR3aa: CASSQDRLALGIQYF
v_gene: TRBV6-4; abundance: -; d_gene: -; j_gene: TRBJ2-3; CDR3nt: TGTGCCAGCAGTGAAAAGGGAGGCACAGATACGCAGTATTTT; CDR3aa: CASSEKGGTDTQYF
v_gene: TRBV5-1; abundance: -; d_gene: -; j_gene: TRBJ1-1; CDR3nt: TGCGCCAGCAGCTTTGGGGGGATGTTGGGAGGAGAAACTGAAGCTTTCTTT; CDR3aa: CASSFGGMLGGETEAFF
v_gene: TRBV18; abundance: -; d_gene: TRBD2; j_gene: TRBJ2-2; CDR3nt: TGTGCCAGCTCACCACCGAACGTGGGAGGGCCGAACACCGGGGAGCTGTTTTTT; CDR3aa: CASSPPNVGGPNTGELFF
v_gene: TRBV5-5; abundance: few; d_gene: -; j_gene: TRBJ2-7; CDR3nt: TGTGCCAGCCGAAGTCTCGCCGACAGCTCCTACGAGCAGTACTTC; CDR3aa: CASRSLADSSYEQYF
v_gene: TRBV11-2; abundance: -; d_gene: TRBD1; j_gene: TRBJ2-6; CDR3nt: TGTGCCAGCAGCATACGAGGGGGCTGGGAGGCCAACGTCCTGACTTTC; CDR3aa: CASSIRGGWEANVLTF
v_gene: TRBV7-6; abundance: once; d_gene: -; j_gene: TRBJ2-7; CDR3nt: TGTGCCAGCAGCCCCCGATCCGGGACCCTCACCTACGAGCAGTACTTC; CDR3aa: CASSPRSGTLTYEQYF
v_gene: TRBV28; abundance: -; d_gene: -; j_gene: TRBJ2-2; CDR3nt: TGTGCCAGCATCCAGCGCCGGGACACCGGGGAGCTGTTTTTT; CDR3aa: CASIQRRDTGELFF
v_gene: TRBV6-2/TRBV6-3; abundance: -; d_gene: TRBD1; j_gene: TRBJ2-3; CDR3nt: TGTGCCAGCAGTTGGACGGGACAGGGGCCGGATACGCAGTATTTT; CDR3aa: CASSWTGQGPDTQYF
v_gene: TRBV24-1; abundance: once; d_gene: -; j_gene: TRBJ2-3; CDR3nt: TGTGCCACCAGCTCCAGGCAAACTAGCACAGATACGCAGTATTTT; CDR3aa: CATSSRQTSTDTQYF
v_gene: TRBV7-9; abundance: few; d_gene: TRBD1; j_gene: TRBJ1-5; CDR3nt: TGTGCCAGCAGCTTCCAGGGACAGGGGAATCAGCCCCAGCATTTT; CDR3aa: CASSFQGQGNQPQHF
v_gene: TRBV6-6; abundance: once; d_gene: TRBD1; j_gene: TRBJ1-2; CDR3nt: TGTGCCAGCAGTTACTCGGGACAGGGCCACTATGGCTACACCTTC; CDR3aa: CASSYSGQGHYGYTF
v_gene: TRBV7-3; abundance: -; d_gene: -; j_gene: TRBJ1-2; CDR3nt: TGTGCCAGGGGACGGCCGAACTATGGCTACACCTTC; CDR3aa: CARGRPNYGYTF
v_gene: TRBV9; abundance: -; d_gene: -; j_gene: TRBJ2-1; CDR3nt: TGTGCCAGCAGGAGCGGCTACAATGAGCAGTTCTTC; CDR3aa: CASRSGYNEQFF
v_gene: TRBV3-1/TRBV3-2; abundance: -; d_gene: -; j_gene: TRBJ2-7; CDR3nt: TGTGCCAGCAGCCCATTCGGCCGTAAGTACTACGAGCAGTACTTC; CDR3aa: CASSPFGRKYYEQYF